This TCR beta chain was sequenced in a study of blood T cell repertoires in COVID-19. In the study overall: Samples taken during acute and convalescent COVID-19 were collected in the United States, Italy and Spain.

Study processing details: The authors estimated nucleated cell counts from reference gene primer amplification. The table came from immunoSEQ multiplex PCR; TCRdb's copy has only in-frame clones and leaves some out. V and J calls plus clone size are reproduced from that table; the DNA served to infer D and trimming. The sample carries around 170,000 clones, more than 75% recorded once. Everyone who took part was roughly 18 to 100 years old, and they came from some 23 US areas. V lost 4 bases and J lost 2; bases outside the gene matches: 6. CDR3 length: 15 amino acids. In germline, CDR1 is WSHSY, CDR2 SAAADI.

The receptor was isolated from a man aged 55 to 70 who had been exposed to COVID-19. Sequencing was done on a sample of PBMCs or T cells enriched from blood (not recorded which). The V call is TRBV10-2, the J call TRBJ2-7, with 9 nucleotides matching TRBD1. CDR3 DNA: TGCGCCAGCAGTGCACAGGGGGCGCGAACCTACGAGCAGTACTTC. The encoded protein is CASSAQGARTYEQYF.